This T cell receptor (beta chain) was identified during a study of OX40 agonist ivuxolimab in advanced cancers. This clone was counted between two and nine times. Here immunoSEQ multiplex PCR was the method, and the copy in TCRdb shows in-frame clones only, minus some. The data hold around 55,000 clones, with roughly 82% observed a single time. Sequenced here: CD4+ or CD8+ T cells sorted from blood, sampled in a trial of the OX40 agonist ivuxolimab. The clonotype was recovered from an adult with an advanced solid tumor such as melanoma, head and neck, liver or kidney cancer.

The CDR3 spells CASSVFTGNYGYTF. The CDR3 nucleotides are TGTGCCAGCAGCGTGTTTACAGGGAACTATGGCTACACCTTC. This chain links TRBV9 with TRBJ1-2; D perhaps matches TRBD1 (6 bases). This CDR3 has 14 amino acids. In germline, CDR1 is SGDLS, CDR2 YYNGEE. Trimming took 2 bases from V and 2 from J, leaving 10 bases between them.